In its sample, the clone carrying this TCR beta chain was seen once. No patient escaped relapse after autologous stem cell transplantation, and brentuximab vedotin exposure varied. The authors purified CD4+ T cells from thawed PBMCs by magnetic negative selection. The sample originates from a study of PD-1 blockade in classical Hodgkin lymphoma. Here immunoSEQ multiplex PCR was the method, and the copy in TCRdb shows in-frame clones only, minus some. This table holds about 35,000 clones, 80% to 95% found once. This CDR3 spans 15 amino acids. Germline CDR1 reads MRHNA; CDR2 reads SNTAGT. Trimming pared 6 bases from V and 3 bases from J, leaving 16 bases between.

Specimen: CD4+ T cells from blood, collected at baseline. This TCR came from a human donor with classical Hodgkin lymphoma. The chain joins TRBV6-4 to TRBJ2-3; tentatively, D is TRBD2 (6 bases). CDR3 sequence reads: CASRARGFETDTQYF. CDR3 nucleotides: TGTGCCAGCAGGGCCCGGGGGTTTGAGACAGATACGCAGTATTTT.